The 28 T cell receptor beta chains in this list originate from one sample, sequenced in a study of cytomegalovirus exposure and HLA in healthy donors. PCR primers comprised 60 Vbeta and 13 Jbeta primers. Sequencing used immunoSEQ multiplex PCR; TCRdb keeps in-frame clones, though not all of them. The data contain about 120,000 clones, 7% to 9.5% of them seen just once; the ten biggest clones take up 5% to 6.5%. The sequencing sample was made of PBMCs. The receptors here all came from a woman between 35 and 50 years old in good health and CMV-seropositive.

V gene TRBV29-1 combines with J gene TRBJ2-7; 7 bases line up with TRBD1. Per germline, CDR1 SQVTM and CDR2 ANQGSEA. With V trimmed by 7 bases and J by 7 bases, 7 bases remained unmatched. There are 11 residues in the CDR3. CDR3 sequence: CSALQGREQYF. The CDR3 DNA sequence: TGCAGCGCGTTACAGGGGAGAGAGCAGTACTTC.

This clone showed up just a few times. This chain connects TRBV5-1 to TRBJ2-5; a weak D match, TRBD1 (8 bases). TRBJ2-7 matches the DNA end more closely, so the J call is doubtful. Germline V gene data show CDR1 as SGHRS and CDR2 as YFSETQ. This CDR3 comprises 14 residues. CDR3 sequence reads: CASSQTGGAYEQYF. The CDR3 nucleotides read TGCGCCAGCAGCCAAACAGGGGGGGCCTACGAGCAGTACTTC.

This clone was picked up a small number of times. J is TRBJ1-5 and V is TRBV30; D perhaps matches TRBD1 (8 bases). The DNA end favors TRBJ2-3, so the J call may be wrong. This CDR3 has 14 amino acids. The germline CDR1 and CDR2 sequences are GTSNPN and SVGIG (reference sequence). The chain's CDR3 is CAWSDRGGMWPQYF. The CDR3 DNA follows: TGTGCCTGGAGTGACAGGGGGGGCATGTGGCCCCAGTATTTT.

This clone was found a few times. This chain connects TRBV11-1 to TRBJ2-5, with a weak D call TRBD2 (5 bases). V lost 5 bases and J lost 2, with 9 bases in between. The CDR3 extends over 13 amino acids. Germline CDR1 SGHAT, CDR2 FQDESV (reference sequence). Here the CDR3 DNA reads TGTGCCAGCAGCCGAGCGGCGCAAGAGACCCAGTACTTC. Translation gives CASSRAAQETQYF.

V is TRBV10-3 and J is TRBJ1-5; no clear D. Germline assignment: CDR1 ENHRY and CDR2 SYGVKD. V was pared by 4 bases and J by 5 bases, with 6 bases between. The CDR3 is 12 amino acids. The CDR3 region has the DNA TGTGCCATCAGTGCCCCGGATCAGCCCCAGCATTTT. The encoded protein is CAISAPDQPQHF.

This clone has only a few counts. V usage is TRBV6-5 and J usage is TRBJ1-4; no clear D gene. Germline V gene sequence: CDR1 MNHEY, CDR2 SVGAGI. Trimming took off 7 bases at V and 4 bases at J, with 7 bases between the two ends. This CDR3 has 12 amino acids. The CDR3 nucleotides read TGTGCCAGCAAACGGTATAATGAAAAACTGTTTTTT. The encoded protein is CASKRYNEKLFF.

A remark on this clone: Because it lacks the conserved phenylalanine or tryptophan at the end, this CDR3 is likely a read error. The limits of the CDR3 on the DNA are not certain, so only TCRdb's listed CDR3 is given. This rearrangement joins TRBV7-2 to TRBJ1-1; TRBD1 is the table's D call, not checked against the DNA. CDR1 is SGHTA and CDR2 is FQGNSA in the germline V gene. Counting both end residues, the CDR3 totals 9 amino acids. Here the CDR3 reads CASSPADRG.

Regarding this clone: Its ends do not fully match the called genes, so a read error is possible. The sample has other DNA sequences that encode this CDR3 too. The rearrangement uses TRBV10-3 and TRBJ1-1; 7 positions agree with TRBD1. This CDR3 contains 12 residues. Germline lookup yields CDR1 ENHRY and CDR2 SYGVKD. CDR3 bases: TGTGCCACGCGACAGGGTAACACTGAGGCTTTCTTT. As protein: CATRQGNTEAFF.

This clone was found many times. V and J are TRBV6-4 and TRBJ1-2; 11 bases are shared with TRBD1. Germline trimming cut 0 bases from V and 4 bases from J; bases unmatched to any gene: 1. The CDR3 spans 15 residues. CDR1 is MRHNA, CDR2 SNTAGT, per germline. The CDR3 DNA sequence: TGTGCCAGCAGTGACTCCGGGACAGGGGGCTATGGCTACACCTTC. Its protein product is CASSDSGTGGYGYTF.

This clone has only a few counts. The chain carries TRBV5-1 and TRBJ1-2; no clear D gene. This CDR3 is 12 amino acids long. Germline lookup yields CDR1 SGHRS and CDR2 YFSETQ. Trimming cost V 0 bases and J 8 bases, with 8 bases left between them. CDR3 DNA sequence: TGCGCCAGCAGCTTGGAGGGCGGGGGCTACACCTTC. This codes for CASSLEGGGYTF.

The V and J genes are TRBV7-6 and TRBJ2-3; tentatively, D is TRBD1 (6 bases). CDR1 and CDR2 from the germline V gene are SGHVS and FNYEAQ. Trimming removed 5 bases at V and 0 bases at J, with 15 bases between. The CDR3 has 16 amino acids. The CDR3 reads CASSLAGAPSTDTQYF. The DNA of the CDR3 is TGTGCCAGCAGCCTGGCAGGGGCTCCAAGCACAGATACGCAGTATTTT.

This clone was found a few times. The chain links TRBV7-2 to TRBJ2-3, with D unresolved. There are 16 residues in the CDR3. Germline CDR1 reads SGHTA; CDR2 reads FQGNSA. V was trimmed by 5 bases and J by 2 bases, leaving 17 bases between them. The CDR3 spells CASSPLQSSYTDTQYF. As DNA, the CDR3 is TGTGCCAGCAGCCCGCTGCAAAGTTCCTACACAGATACGCAGTATTTT.

The chain joins TRBV5-1 to TRBJ1-2, with D possibly TRBD1 on 5 matching bases. The CDR3 extends over 14 amino acids. Germline V lookup: CDR1 SGHRS, CDR2 YFSETQ. V was shortened by 0 bases and J by 6 bases, with 12 bases between the two germline ends. The CDR3 nucleotides read TGCGCCAGCAGCTTGGAACCGGGGGTCGATGGCTACACCTTC. It is translated as CASSLEPGVDGYTF.

V and J are TRBV6-5 and TRBJ2-5; 10 positions agree with TRBD1. This CDR3 spans 16 amino acids. The ends lost 4 bases at V and 1 base at J; junction bases unmatched: 6. Germline CDR1 MNHEY, CDR2 SVGAGI. CDR3: CASSSGTGDFQETQYF. In DNA form, the CDR3 reads TGTGCCAGCAGTTCCGGGACAGGGGATTTCCAAGAGACCCAGTACTTC.

The rearrangement uses TRBV5-1 and TRBJ2-1, with TRBD1 as a possible D gene (5 bases). CDR3 length: 14 residues. Per the germline V gene, CDR1 is SGHRS and CDR2 is YFSETQ. Trimming shortened V by 0 bases and J by 9 bases, and 13 bases separated the two germline ends. DNA for the CDR3: TGCGCCAGCAGCTTGGGAGCAGGGTGGTCTGAGCAGTTCTTC. Translation: CASSLGAGWSEQFF.

This clone was counted between two and nine times. The rearrangement links TRBV9 to TRBJ1-3, with TRBD1 matching over 8 bases. Germline assignment: CDR1 SGDLS and CDR2 YYNGEE. The CDR3 totals 14 residues. With V trimmed by 6 bases and J by 4 bases, 6 bases remained unmatched. The CDR3 DNA reads TGTGCCAGCACGGTGGGACAGGCCGGAAACACCATATATTTT. Its translation is CASTVGQAGNTIYF. The full variable domain, completed using reference TRBV9 and TRBJ1-3, is DSGVTQTPKHLITATGQRVTLRCSPRSGDLSVYWYQQSLDQGLQFLIQYYNGEERAKGNILERFSAQQFPDLHSELNLSSLELGDSALYFCASTVGQAGNTIYFGEGSWLTVV.

The rearrangement links TRBV19 to TRBJ2-1, with TRBD2 as a possible D gene (5 bases). CDR1 and CDR2 (germline): LNHDA, SQIVND (reference sequence). Trimming stripped 7 bases from V and 1 base from J, with 17 bases between. CDR3 length: 16 amino acids. CDR3 amino acids: CASTRVSGRSYNEQFF. The CDR3 DNA reads TGTGCCAGTACCCGGGTTTCTGGGAGATCCTACAATGAGCAGTTCTTC.

Note on this clone: This clone may be a read error of a much larger clone one base away. The CDR3 nucleotides are TGTGCCAGCAGTCAACAGGGGAGCACTGAAGCTTTCTTT. Encoded protein: CASSQQGSTEAFF. The chain links TRBV11-3 to TRBJ1-1, with 7 bases lining up with TRBD1. The CDR3 length is 13 residues. Trimming cost V 6 bases and J 4 bases; bases outside gene matches: 5. CDR1 is SGHNT and CDR2 is YENEEA in the germline V gene.

This clone was detected a few times. The chain uses TRBV27 and TRBJ2-7; 10 bases line up with TRBD1. V lost 6 bases to trimming and J lost 4 bases; unmatched junction nucleotides: 9. The germline gives CDR1 MNHEY, CDR2 SMNVEV (reference sequence). The CDR3 extends over 15 amino acids. The CDR3 loop reads CASSLGTGELYEQYF. CDR3 DNA: TGTGCCAGCAGCTTAGGGACAGGGGAATTATACGAGCAGTACTTC.

The chain employs TRBV28 and TRBJ2-7, with 10 bases fitting TRBD1. From germline, CDR1 is MDHEN and CDR2 SYDVKM. The CDR3 spans 16 residues. V lost 4 bases and J lost 2; bases outside the gene matches: 8. CDR3 in DNA: TGTGCCAGCAGTTCGGCCGGGACAGGGGCGACCTACGAGCAGTACTTC. It yields the protein CASSSAGTGATYEQYF.

In its sample, this clone was seen a few times. The genes are TRBV5-6 and TRBJ1-2; D unresolved. Trimming pared 2 bases from V and 0 bases from J, leaving 8 bases between. The germline V gene encodes CDR1 SGHDT and CDR2 YYEEEE. The CDR3 sequence is 14 residues long. CDR3 DNA: TGTGCCAGCAGCTTCCCGGGTACTAACTATGGCTACACCTTC. Amino acids: CASSFPGTNYGYTF.

This clone was seen only a few times. The chain joins TRBV27 to TRBJ1-1; TRBD1 matches at 8 bases. V was pared by 7 bases and J by 1 base, with 5 bases of the junction left unmatched. Germline CDR1 reads MNHEY; CDR2 reads SMNVEV (reference sequence). CDR3 length equals 14 residues. CDR3 residues: CASNSQGANTEAFF. CDR3 coding DNA: TGTGCCAGCAACAGTCAGGGGGCGAACACTGAAGCTTTCTTT.

A few counts support this clone. The chain combines TRBV28 with TRBJ1-4, with 10 bases lining up with TRBD1. The CDR3 has 15 amino acids. Trimming cost V 6 bases and J 8 bases; bases outside gene matches: 9. CDR1 and CDR2 from the germline V gene are MDHEN and SYDVKM. CDR3 loop: CASRRPGQGGEKLFF. In DNA, the CDR3 is TGTGCCAGCAGGCGACCTGGACAGGGGGGGGAAAAACTGTTTTTT.

This clone showed up just a few times. The V call is TRBV27, the J call TRBJ1-1, with D possibly matching TRBD1 (5 bases). The CDR3 extends over 15 amino acids. CDR1 is MNHEY and CDR2 is SMNVEV in the germline V gene (reference sequence). Trimming stripped 6 bases from V and 3 bases from J, with 17 bases between. CDR3 sequence reads: CASSFGGGGYTEAFF. CDR3 nucleotide sequence: TGTGCCAGCAGCTTCGGGGGGGGTGGTTACACTGAAGCTTTCTTT.

The V gene is TRBV5-6, the J gene TRBJ2-5; D remains unclear. The germline gives CDR1 SGHDT, CDR2 YYEEEE. Trimming pared 2 bases from V and 4 bases from J, leaving 12 bases between. The CDR3 spans 14 residues. Here the CDR3 reads CASSFDFLRETQYF. In DNA, the CDR3 is TGTGCCAGCAGCTTTGACTTTTTACGAGAGACCCAGTACTTC.

Notes on this clone: Other DNA sequences in this specimen translate into the identical CDR3. The chain links TRBV5-1 to TRBJ2-3; D might be TRBD1 (5 bases). The germline V and J ends were trimmed by 0 bases and 0 bases, with 5 bases remaining between them. The germline V gene has CDR1 SGHRS and CDR2 YFSETQ. The CDR3 is 14 residues long. The CDR3 nucleotides read TGCGCCAGCAGCTTGGGACAGAGCACAGATACGCAGTATTTT. The encoded protein is CASSLGQSTDTQYF.

A note on this clone: This sample also contains other DNA sequences that code for the same CDR3. The chain links TRBV6-1 to TRBJ2-7, with D possibly TRBD1 on 6 matching bases. V was clipped by 6 bases and J by 4 bases, with 19 bases between them. CDR1 and CDR2 from the germline V gene are MNHNS and SASEGT. CDR3 length equals 15 residues. CDR3 loop: CASSGTSTGSYEQYF. The CDR3 DNA reads as TGTGCCAGCAGCGGAACCTCAACAGGGTCGTACGAGCAGTACTTC.

This clone came up a few times. The chain uses TRBV2 and TRBJ1-2; TRBD1 aligns across 9 bases. Germline CDR1 and CDR2: SNHLY and FYNNEI. J gave up 5 bases and V 7 bases, and 8 bases lay outside the gene matches. The CDR3 totals 14 residues. CDR3 coding DNA: TGTGCCAGCATTGGACAGGGGTATGGTTATGGCTACACCTTC. It yields the protein CASIGQGYGYGYTF.